This TCR beta chain derives from a study of vaccination and CD4 T cells after COVID-19. Study-level information: Nasal swab PCR showed SARS-CoV-2 in convalescent patients, under ten with mild and one with severe disease.

The CDR3 has 17 residues. V was shortened by 0 bases and J by 0 bases, with 15 bases between the two germline ends. CDR1 is DFQATT, CDR2 SNEGSKA, per germline (reference sequence). The Oncomine TCR Beta short-read assay sequenced DNA from cultured CD4+ T cells. Genomic DNA was drawn out of CD4+ T cells grown in culture. TCRdb re-called the PCR reads with MiXCR, one entry per CDR3 protein. The data show 11,000 to 15,000 distinct CDR3 sequences, 50% to 55% seen once. Treatment reported: roughly 10-day PBMC culture with coronavirus spike peptide pools or control peptides (ViraFEST assay). This clonotype showed up just a few times. The antigen is unknown.

Sequences were obtained from CD4+ T cells from blood, cultured in vitro. The chain employs TRBV20-1 and TRBJ2-1; D tentatively reads TRBD1 or TRBD2 (6 bases each). The receptor's source is a human donor who had recovered from COVID-19. DNA of the CDR3: TGCAGTGCTAGAGATAGAGGGGGAGGAGCCTCCTACAATGAGCAGTTCTTC. It translates to CSARDRGGGASYNEQFF.